The clone carrying this T cell receptor (beta chain) has only a few counts. Its antigen is currently unknown. The sample belongs to a study of T cells after yellow fever vaccination. Study context: Fractions low in cell number were prepared with SMART-Seq v4 Ultra Low Input.

Germline V gene lookup returns CDR1 MNHEY and CDR2 SVGEGT. V was clipped by 6 bases and J by 5 bases; unmatched bases: 8. This CDR3 has 14 residues. Study results and caveats: Most primary-vaccination clones reappeared after the booster (about 95% CD4, roughly 90% CD8). Clonotypes appearing in both CD4 and CD8 compartments existed, and their share was small.

Generation of TCR cDNA used 5'RACE template switching (which added a universal primer site and UMIs). TCRdb called the 5' RACE reads again in MiXCR, with one record for every CDR3 protein. The sample lists a few hundred thousand distinct CDR3 sequences; over 15% were seen once. This sequence originates from a young man who received the YFV17D yellow fever vaccine. The genes are TRBV6-2 or TRBV6-3 and TRBJ2-5; 8 bases are shared with TRBD2. The material sequenced was PBMCs, taken before the yellow fever booster vaccination. The CDR3 loop is CASRRWTSSETQYF. The CDR3 DNA reads TGTGCCAGCAGACGATGGACTAGCAGTGAGACCCAGTACTTC.